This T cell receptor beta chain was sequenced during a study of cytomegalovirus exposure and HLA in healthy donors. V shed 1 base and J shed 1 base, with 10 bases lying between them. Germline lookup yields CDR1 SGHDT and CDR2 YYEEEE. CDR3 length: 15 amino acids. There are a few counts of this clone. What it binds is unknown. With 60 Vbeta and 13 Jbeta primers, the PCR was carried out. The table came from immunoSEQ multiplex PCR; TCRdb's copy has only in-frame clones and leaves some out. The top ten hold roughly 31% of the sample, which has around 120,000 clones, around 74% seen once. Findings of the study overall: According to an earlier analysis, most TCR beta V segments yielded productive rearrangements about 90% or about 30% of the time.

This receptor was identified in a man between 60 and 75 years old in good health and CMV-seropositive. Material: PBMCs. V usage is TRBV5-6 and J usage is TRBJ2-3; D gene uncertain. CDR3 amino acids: CASSLSSSGTDTQYF. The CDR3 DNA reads TGTGCCAGCAGCTTGTCTTCTTCTGGCACAGATACGCAGTATTTT. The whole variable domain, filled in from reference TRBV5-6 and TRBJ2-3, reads DAGVTQSPTHLIKTRGQQVTLRCSPKSGHDTVSWYQQALGQGPQFIFQYYEEEERQRGNFPDRFSGHQFPNYSSELNVNALLLGDSALYLCASSLSSSGTDTQYFGPGTRLTVL.